These T cell receptor beta chains were read from a single sample in a study of T-cell reconstitution after alpha-beta-depleted transplantation in children. TCRdb passed the PCR reads through MiXCR, listing each CDR3 protein once. Among about 91,000 distinct CDR3 sequences, roughly 8% were seen once, and the ten largest hold approximately 7.2%. The sequences come from PBMCs from the stem cell graft donor, collected from the stem cell graft. Source of these receptors: a human donor who donated a stem cell graft to a child with congenital amegakaryocytic thrombocytopenia. Both conserved end residues are part of each CDR3.

j_call: TRBJ1-5; v_call: TRBV29-1; cdr3_aa: CSAAAGTGRDQPQHF
j_call: TRBJ2-7; v_call: TRBV3-1; cdr3_aa: CASSQDQGPYEQYF
j_call: TRBJ1-4; v_call: TRBV4-1; cdr3_aa: CASGWTGSGEKLFF
j_call: TRBJ1-2; v_call: TRBV24-1; cdr3_aa: CATSDPRTESDREYYGYTF
j_call: TRBJ2-3; v_call: TRBV2; cdr3_aa: CASSEAPWGVKDTQYF
j_call: TRBJ1-4; v_call: TRBV28; cdr3_aa: CAICPRQGKLFF
j_call: TRBJ1-2; v_call: TRBV18; cdr3_aa: CASSPISTDNYGYTF
j_call: TRBJ2-1; v_call: TRBV5-6; cdr3_aa: CASSFGGGEQFF
j_call: TRBJ2-1; v_call: TRBV12-3/TRBV12-4; cdr3_aa: CASSSGQGGNNEQFF
j_call: TRBJ2-2; v_call: TRBV27; cdr3_aa: CASSDRDTGELFF
j_call: TRBJ2-3; v_call: TRBV20-1; cdr3_aa: CSARGLGRQIKDTQYF
j_call: TRBJ2-7; v_call: TRBV20-1; cdr3_aa: CSARELGGPSYEQYF
j_call: TRBJ2-5; v_call: TRBV5-1; cdr3_aa: CASSPTTGLGETQYF
j_call: TRBJ2-1; v_call: TRBV6-1; cdr3_aa: CASTPVRQGGNEQFF
j_call: TRBJ2-6; v_call: TRBV4-3; cdr3_aa: CASSRAGYSGANVLTF
j_call: TRBJ2-1; v_call: TRBV28; cdr3_aa: CASSPVNRRRPYNEQFF
j_call: TRBJ1-1; v_call: TRBV7-9; cdr3_aa: CASSSGVNTEAFF
j_call: TRBJ1-2; v_call: TRBV5-1; cdr3_aa: CASSPGQGVHLSYGYTF
j_call: TRBJ2-7; v_call: TRBV28; cdr3_aa: CASSFPGGRGEQYF
j_call: TRBJ2-1; v_call: TRBV4-3; cdr3_aa: CASSQDLAGVGDEQFF
j_call: TRBJ1-6; v_call: TRBV20-1; cdr3_aa: CSADDSHRGIYNSPLHF
j_call: TRBJ1-4; v_call: TRBV20-1; cdr3_aa: CSARDRSGEKLFF
j_call: TRBJ2-5; v_call: TRBV7-2; cdr3_aa: CASSLGPADQETQYF
j_call: TRBJ2-7; v_call: TRBV27; cdr3_aa: CASSLGLRSGEQYF
j_call: TRBJ2-3; v_call: TRBV5-1; cdr3_aa: CASSKDGPDTQYF
j_call: TRBJ2-5; v_call: TRBV20-1; cdr3_aa: CSARASKTETQYF
j_call: TRBJ2-5; v_call: TRBV5-1; cdr3_aa: CASSLFSRQETQYF
j_call: TRBJ1-3; v_call: TRBV30; cdr3_aa: CACRRTVSGNTIYF
j_call: TRBJ2-2; v_call: TRBV6-5; cdr3_aa: CASCLTFSNTGELFF
j_call: TRBJ2-5; v_call: TRBV6-5; cdr3_aa: CASLPPGAQYF
j_call: TRBJ2-1; v_call: TRBV29-1; cdr3_aa: CSVEEAPVLFF
j_call: TRBJ1-1; v_call: TRBV10-1; cdr3_aa: CASSRAPNTEAFF
j_call: TRBJ1-2; v_call: TRBV28; cdr3_aa: CASSFGTESLGYTF
j_call: TRBJ1-1; v_call: TRBV20-1; cdr3_aa: CSARDPQGLWTEAFF
j_call: TRBJ1-6; v_call: TRBV12-3/TRBV12-4; cdr3_aa: CASTRGSQGSPLHF
j_call: TRBJ1-1; v_call: TRBV15; cdr3_aa: CATSYGWSEAFF
j_call: TRBJ2-5; v_call: TRBV29-1; cdr3_aa: CSVERLLEETQYF
j_call: TRBJ1-5; v_call: TRBV4-1; cdr3_aa: CASNPRGGRDRISEPQHF
j_call: TRBJ2-5; v_call: TRBV7-7; cdr3_aa: CASSSGTSGSQETQYF
j_call: TRBJ2-2; v_call: TRBV20-1; cdr3_aa: CSAVPQNGWGELFF
j_call: TRBJ1-3; v_call: TRBV29-1; cdr3_aa: CSVGTGNTIYF
j_call: TRBJ2-2; v_call: TRBV28; cdr3_aa: CATVTGITGELFF
j_call: TRBJ2-7; v_call: TRBV20-1; cdr3_aa: CSAARTSEAYEQYF
j_call: TRBJ2-3; v_call: TRBV5-5; cdr3_aa: CASSSKTSGDRTDTQYF
j_call: TRBJ2-1; v_call: TRBV7-2; cdr3_aa: CASSSWNNEQFF
j_call: TRBJ1-4; v_call: TRBV5-1; cdr3_aa: CASSSGGRGEKLFF
j_call: TRBJ2-5; v_call: TRBV5-1; cdr3_aa: CASSFRGPEETQYF
j_call: TRBJ2-1; v_call: TRBV20-1; cdr3_aa: CCASRLALDPSSYNEQFF